The rows below give T cell receptor beta chains drawn from one sample of a study of T cell responses to AZD1222 COVID-19 vaccine. Sequenced by immunoSEQ multiplex PCR; TCRdb stores in-frame clones only, minus some. Counted here are more than 85,000 clones, roughly 86% occurring once; the ten biggest clones make up approximately 15%. The sequenced sample was peripheral blood, obtained 28 days after the second AZD1222 dose. The source of these receptors is an adult who received the AZD1222 COVID-19 vaccine. Both conserved end residues are part of each CDR3. The D gene is left open where the match is weak. Size is stated for part of the rows, as once, few or many counts, or as a class when the clone is expanded.

j_call v_call d_call clone_size cdr3_nt cdr3_aa
TRBJ2-1 TRBV11-2 TRBD1 NA TGTGCCAGCTTACCACGGACAGGGTACTCCTACAATGAGCAGTTCTTC CASLPRTGYSYNEQFF
TRBJ1-2 TRBV29-1 TRBD1 NA TGCAGCGTTGAAGACCGGGACAGGGTATGGGATGGCTACACCTTC CSVEDRDRVWDGYTF
TRBJ1-1 TRBV28 TRBD1 once TGTGCCAGCAGTTCCGCGGGACAGGGGAACACTGAAGCTTTCTTT CASSSAGQGNTEAFF
TRBJ2-2 TRBV10-3 NA once TGTGCCATCAGGACCACCGGGGAGCTGTTTTTT CAIRTTGELFF
TRBJ1-3 TRBV19 NA NA TGTGCCAGTAGTGAAGGACCCGGGTGGTTCTCTGGAAACACCATATATTTT CASSEGPGWFSGNTIYF
TRBJ1-5 TRBV19 NA NA TGTGCCAGTAGTATGATAGAGCAGCCCCAGCATTTT CASSMIEQPQHF
TRBJ1-1 TRBV6-5 NA NA TGTGCCAGCAGTTACCAAGTAAACACTGAAGCTTTCTTT CASSYQVNTEAFF
TRBJ1-1 TRBV12-5 NA NA TGTGCTAGTGGTTTGGCATTAGGACAGCTGAACACTGAAGCTTTCTTT CASGLALGQLNTEAFF
TRBJ1-1 TRBV5-1 NA NA TGCGCCAGCAGCTTGTATCGGGGCGGAGGAACTGAAGCTTTCTTT CASSLYRGGGTEAFF
TRBJ1-1 TRBV5-3 NA medium-sized TGTGCCAGAAGGTACAGGGTTCGCTGGGCTTTCTTT CARRYRVRWAFF
TRBJ2-6 TRBV2 TRBD1 NA TGTGCCAGCAGGAGGACAGGACCTGGGGCCAACGTCCTGACTTTC CASRRTGPGANVLTF
TRBJ1-3 TRBV19 NA NA TGTGCCAGTAGTATAACTTTCTCTGGAAACACCATATATTTT CASSITFSGNTIYF
TRBJ1-2 TRBV5-1 TRBD1 NA TGCGCCAGCAGCACGGGACAGGGGGCTGACGGCTACACCTTC CASSTGQGADGYTF
TRBJ2-3 TRBV30 NA NA TGTGCCTGGAGTGTGCCGGAGGGGACAGATACGCAGTATTTT CAWSVPEGTDTQYF
TRBJ1-2 TRBV7-9 NA NA TGTGCCAGCAGCCCCGCAGGAGTCTCGGTCGGCTACACCTTC CASSPAGVSVGYTF
TRBJ1-5 TRBV10-3 NA NA TGTGCCATCAAGGAGGAGGGGGGAAATCAGCCCCAGCATTTT CAIKEEGGNQPQHF
TRBJ1-2 TRBV25-1 NA NA TGTGCCAGCAGCCTATCCGGGAATAACTATGGCTACACCTTC CASSLSGNNYGYTF
TRBJ2-7 TRBV27 NA once TGTGCCAGTGCTCCCGGGGTCTCCTACGAGCAGTACTTC CASAPGVSYEQYF
TRBJ2-5 TRBV5-1 NA NA TGCGCCAGCAGCTTGGTCCCTCGGGCGGAAGAGACCCAGTACTTC CASSLVPRAEETQYF
TRBJ1-2 TRBV30 NA NA TGTGCCTGGAGCGGGGGAGCTAACTATGGCTACACCTTC CAWSGGANYGYTF
TRBJ2-7 TRBV25-1 TRBD1 NA TGTGCCAGCAGTGACCGGGACAGGTACGTCGACGAGCAGTACTTC CASSDRDRYVDEQYF
TRBJ2-7 TRBV27 TRBD1 NA TGTGCCAGCAGGGACAGGGTTCCGGACTACGAGCAGTACTTC CASRDRVPDYEQYF
TRBJ2-3 TRBV7-2 TRBD2 NA TGTGCCAGCAGCTTCTCTAGCGGGAGTAGTTCAGATACGCAGTATTTT CASSFSSGSSSDTQYF
TRBJ2-7 TRBV6-5 NA NA TGTGCCAGCAGAAAGAGGCAGACTTTCGAAGAGCAGTACTTC CASRKRQTFEEQYF
TRBJ1-2 TRBV11-2 TRBD1 NA TGTGCCAGCAGCCCCTCTCATCCGGGACAGATAATGAACTATGGCTACACCTTC CASSPSHPGQIMNYGYTF
TRBJ1-1 TRBV27 NA once TGTGCCAGCTCAGGGATGAACACTGAAGCTTTCTTT CASSGMNTEAFF
TRBJ1-2 TRBV27 NA NA TGTGCCAGCGGCTCGGGGGGCGACTATGGCTACACCTTC CASGSGGDYGYTF
TRBJ1-1 TRBV3-1/TRBV3-2 NA NA TGTGCCAGCAGCCAACAGGGGATTGAAGCTTTCTTT CASSQQGIEAFF
TRBJ1-5 TRBV6-4 NA NA TGTGCCAGCAGTGAATACAGCAATCAGCCCCAGCATTTT CASSEYSNQPQHF
TRBJ2-6 TRBV5-1 TRBD1 NA TGCGCCAGCAGCTGGGGACAGGCTGGGGCCAACGTCCTGACTTTC CASSWGQAGANVLTF
TRBJ1-2 TRBV6-2/TRBV6-3 NA NA TGTGCCAGCAGTATACCCGCAGGGGCAGATGCTAACTATGGCTACACCTTC CASSIPAGADANYGYTF
TRBJ2-1 TRBV28 TRBD2 few TGTGCCAGCAGTCATTCCAGCGGGAGAACTTTTGAGCAGTTCTTC CASSHSSGRTFEQFF
TRBJ1-4 TRBV10-2 TRBD1 NA TGCGCCAGCAGTGGAAGACAGGGGATTGAAAAACTGTTTTTT CASSGRQGIEKLFF
TRBJ1-1 TRBV7-9 NA NA TGTGCCAGCAGCGGCCGCCAGAATGAAGCTTTCTTT CASSGRQNEAFF
TRBJ2-7 TRBV5-4 NA NA TGTGCCAGCAGTCCCCCCCCCGGCCAGAAGCAGTACTTC CASSPPPGQKQYF
TRBJ1-1 TRBV19 NA few TGTGCCAGTAGTATCGCGGGGGGGATGAACACTGAAGCTTTCTTT CASSIAGGMNTEAFF